This T cell receptor beta chain was identified during a study of PD-1 blockade in classical Hodgkin lymphoma. Study-level results: Compared with healthy donors, newly diagnosed patients reportedly showed lower baseline TCR diversity. A significant rise in TCR diversity was seen by C4D1 for CD4+ cells but not for CD8+ cells.

As regards this clone: As yet, its antigen is unknown.

This CDR3 comprises 13 residues. V shed 8 bases and J 4 bases; nucleotides not matched to a gene: 4. Per the germline V gene, CDR1 is SNHLY and CDR2 is FYNNEI. TCRdb's copy holds only in-frame clones and misses some; the assay was immunoSEQ multiplex PCR. Of some 58,000 clones listed, more than 80% are singletons. Indicated time point: cycle 4 day 1 (C4D1), after five to seven weeks of nivolumab. All trial patients relapsed after autologous stem cell transplantation. This clonotype was obtained from a human donor with classical Hodgkin lymphoma. The rearrangement uses TRBV2 and TRBJ2-7; 11 bases match TRBD1. This specimen was peripheral blood mononuclear cells (PBMCs), taken before the fourth cycle of nivolumab. CDR3 loop: CASQRDRGYEQYF. The CDR3, as DNA: TGTGCCAGCCAGAGGGACAGGGGGTACGAGCAGTACTTC.